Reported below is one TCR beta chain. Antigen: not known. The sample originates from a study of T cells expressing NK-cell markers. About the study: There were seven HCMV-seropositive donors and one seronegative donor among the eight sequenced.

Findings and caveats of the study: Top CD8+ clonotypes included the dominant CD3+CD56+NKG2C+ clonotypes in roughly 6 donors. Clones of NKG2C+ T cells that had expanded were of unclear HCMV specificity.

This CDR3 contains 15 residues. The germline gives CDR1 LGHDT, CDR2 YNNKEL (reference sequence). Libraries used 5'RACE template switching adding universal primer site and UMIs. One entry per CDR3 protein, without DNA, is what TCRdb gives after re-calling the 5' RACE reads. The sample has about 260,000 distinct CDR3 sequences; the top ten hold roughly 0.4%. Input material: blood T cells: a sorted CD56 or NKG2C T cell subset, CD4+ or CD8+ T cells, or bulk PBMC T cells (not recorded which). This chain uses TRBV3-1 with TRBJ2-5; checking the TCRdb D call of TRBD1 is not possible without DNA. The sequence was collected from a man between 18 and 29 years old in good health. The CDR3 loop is CASSRMGDTRETQYF.